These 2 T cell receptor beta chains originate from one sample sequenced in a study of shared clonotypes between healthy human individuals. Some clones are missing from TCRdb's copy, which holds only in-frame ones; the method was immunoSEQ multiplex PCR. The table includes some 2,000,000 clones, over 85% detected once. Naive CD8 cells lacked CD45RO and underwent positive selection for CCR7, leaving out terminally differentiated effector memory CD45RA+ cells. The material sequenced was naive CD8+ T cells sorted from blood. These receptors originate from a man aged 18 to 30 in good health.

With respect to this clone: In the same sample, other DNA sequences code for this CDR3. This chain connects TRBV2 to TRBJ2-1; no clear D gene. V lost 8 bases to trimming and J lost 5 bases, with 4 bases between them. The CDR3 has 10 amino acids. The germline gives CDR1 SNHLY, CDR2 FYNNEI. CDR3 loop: CASGDNEQFF. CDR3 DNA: TGTGCCAGCGGCGACAATGAGCAGTTCTTC.

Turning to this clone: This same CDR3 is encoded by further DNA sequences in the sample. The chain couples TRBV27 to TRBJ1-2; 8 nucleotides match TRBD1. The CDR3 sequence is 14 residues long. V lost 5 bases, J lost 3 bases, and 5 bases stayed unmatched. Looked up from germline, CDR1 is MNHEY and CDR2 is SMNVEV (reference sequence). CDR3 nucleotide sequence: TGTGCCAGCAGTCCAGGGGGCGCTTACTATGGCTACACCTTC. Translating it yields CASSPGGAYYGYTF.